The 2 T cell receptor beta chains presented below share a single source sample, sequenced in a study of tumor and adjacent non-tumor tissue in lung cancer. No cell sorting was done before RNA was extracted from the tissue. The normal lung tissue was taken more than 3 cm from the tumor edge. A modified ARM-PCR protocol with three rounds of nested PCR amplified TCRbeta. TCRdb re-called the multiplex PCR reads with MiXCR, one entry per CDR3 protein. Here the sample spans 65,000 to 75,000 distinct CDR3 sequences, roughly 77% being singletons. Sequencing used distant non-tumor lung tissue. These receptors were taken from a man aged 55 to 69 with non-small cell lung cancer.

The CDR3 spells CSGRSEASYEQYF. CDR3 DNA sequence: TGCAGCGGGAGGTCGGAGGCCTCTTACGAGCAGTACTTC. The chain carries TRBV29-1 and TRBJ2-7, with D possibly TRBD2 on 5 matching bases. This CDR3 contains 13 residues. V shed 7 bases and J shed 4 bases, with 17 bases lying between them. Germline assignment: CDR1 SQVTM and CDR2 ANQGSEA.

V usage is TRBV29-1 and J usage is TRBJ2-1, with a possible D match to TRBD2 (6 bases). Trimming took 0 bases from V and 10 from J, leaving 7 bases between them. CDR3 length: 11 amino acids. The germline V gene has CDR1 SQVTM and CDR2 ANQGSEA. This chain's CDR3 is CSVEEAGEQFF. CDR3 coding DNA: TGCAGCGTTGAAGAGGCGGGGGAGCAGTTCTTC.